What follows are 18 T cell receptor beta chains derived from one specimen sequenced in a study of CD8 T cells in Susac syndrome. Random hexamers primed reverse transcription of roughly 0.5 to 1 ug RNA. TCRdb processed the immunoSEQ multiplex PCR reads anew with MiXCR; each CDR3 protein has one entry. Among around 280,000 distinct CDR3 sequences listed, 92% were seen once. Material for sequencing was CD4+ T cells from PBMCs. These receptor sequences come from a human donor with multiple sclerosis.

The V and J genes are TRBV6-1 and TRBJ1-2, with 7 bases fitting TRBD1. In germline, CDR1 is MNHNS, CDR2 SASEGT. This CDR3 comprises 15 residues. Trimming removed 7 bases from V and 0 bases from J; junction bases left unmatched: 8. Here the CDR3 reads CASTETGWANYGYTF. The CDR3 coding sequence is TGTGCCAGCACCGAGACAGGGTGGGCTAACTATGGCTACACCTTC.

The rearrangement uses TRBV27 and TRBJ2-1; TRBD1 is a possible D gene (6 bases). The CDR3 extends over 14 amino acids. V shed 5 bases and J shed 7 bases, with 15 bases lying between them. CDR1 is MNHEY, CDR2 SMNVEV, per germline (reference sequence). In DNA form, the CDR3 reads TGTGCCAGCAGTCCGAGCAGGGACAATAATGAGCAGTTCTTC. Protein product: CASSPSRDNNEQFF.

V usage is TRBV7-3 and J usage is TRBJ1-1; D is undetermined. V was shortened by 2 bases and J by 0 bases, with 16 bases between the two germline ends. The CDR3 has 17 residues. Germline CDR1 is SGHTA and CDR2 is FQGTGA. The CDR3 bases are TGTGCCAGCAGCTTAGGGGAGTTTTACAGTTTGAACACTGAAGCTTTCTTT. Its protein product is CASSLGEFYSLNTEAFF.

The V gene is TRBV20-1, the J gene TRBJ2-1; D is uncertain. Germline lookup yields CDR1 DFQATT and CDR2 SNEGSKA (reference sequence). The CDR3 totals 13 residues. V shed 6 bases and J shed 6 bases, with 15 bases lying between them. The CDR3 DNA sequence: TGCAGTGCCATCAAAAGACTCCCCAATGAGCAGTTCTTC. It codes for CSAIKRLPNEQFF.

The chain employs TRBV6-1 and TRBJ2-7; 10 nucleotides agree with TRBD1. Looked up from germline, CDR1 is MNHNS and CDR2 is SASEGT. With V trimmed by 10 bases and J by 2 bases, 8 bases remained unmatched. The length of the CDR3 is 14 residues. CDR3 loop: CATKTGTGAYEQYF. The CDR3 region has the DNA TGTGCCACCAAGACCGGGACAGGGGCCTACGAGCAGTACTTC.

This chain connects TRBV11-2 to TRBJ2-3, with 11 bases identical to TRBD2. Germline CDR1 SGHAT, CDR2 FQNNGV. V was pared by 2 bases and J by 8 bases, with 9 bases of the junction left unmatched. CDR3 size: 16 residues. The CDR3: CASSLLLGSGGGTQYF. The CDR3 DNA sequence: TGTGCCAGCAGCTTATTATTGGGTAGCGGGGGGGGTACGCAGTATTTT.

The V and J genes are TRBV7-9 and TRBJ1-1; 10 bases map to TRBD1. Germline CDR1 and CDR2: SEHNR and FQNEAQ (reference sequence). The CDR3 contains 14 residues. The V gene end was trimmed by 5 bases and the J gene end by 7 bases; junction bases not matched to a gene: 7. The CDR3 nucleotides are TGTGCCAGCAGCCTGCGACAGGGGGCTAGTGAAGCTTTCTTT. Encoded protein: CASSLRQGASEAFF.

V gene TRBV19 combines with J gene TRBJ2-1; 8 positions agree with TRBD2. CDR3 length: 12 residues. The J segment lost 16 bases and the V segment lost 5 bases, leaving 10 bases of the junction unmatched. Germline V gives CDR1 LNHDA, CDR2 SQIVND (reference sequence). The CDR3 sequence is CASSAPPTSVFF. CDR3 sequence (DNA): TGTGCCAGTAGTGCGCCCCCGACTAGCGTTTTCTTC.

The V call is TRBV21-1, the J call TRBJ2-5; the DNA was not compared with TRBD2, the D call given in the table. TRBV21-1 is a pseudogene. This CDR3 is 16 amino acids long. CDR3 sequence: CASSKSETSGWETQYF. Written as DNA, the CDR3 is TGTGCCAGCAGCAAATCGGAGACTAGCGGATGGGAGACCCAGTACTTC.

The gene calls are TRBV30 and TRBJ2-7; no reliable D call. The V and J ends lost 2 bases and 6 bases respectively, with 17 bases between them. Looked up from germline, CDR1 is GTSNPN and CDR2 is SVGIG (reference sequence). The CDR3 consists of 14 residues. The CDR3 reads CAWSRLTPPGEQYF. Written as DNA, the CDR3 is TGTGCCTGGAGTCGGTTGACCCCCCCTGGCGAGCAGTACTTC.

V is TRBV7-3 and J is TRBJ2-3, with TRBD1 as a possible D gene (6 bases). The CDR3 contains 16 residues. V was cut by 2 bases and J by 3 bases, with 15 bases left in between. Germline CDR1 is SGHTA and CDR2 is FQGTGA. Here the CDR3 DNA reads TGTGCCAGCAGCTTAGAAGGGGCCAGGGGAACAGATACGCAGTATTTT. Encoded protein: CASSLEGARGTDTQYF.

The CDR3 loop reads CASSQNVKVSYEQYF. The CDR3 region has the DNA TGTGCCAGCAGCCAAAACGTCAAGGTATCCTACGAGCAGTACTTC. The V gene is TRBV4-2, the J gene TRBJ2-7; no clear D. Germline V gene data show CDR1 as LGHNA and CDR2 as YNFKEQ. There are 15 residues in the CDR3. With 2 bases removed from V and 1 base from J, the gap between germline ends came to 12 bases.

A note on this clonotype: Sequence at one end of the junction differs from germline and may be a read error. V and J are TRBV29-1 and TRBJ2-3, with a possible D match to TRBD2 (5 bases). Germline CDR1 and CDR2: SQVTM and ANQGSEA. CDR3 length: 12 residues. The CDR3 spells CTLGDRTDTQYF. The CDR3 nucleotides are TGTACTCTCGGGGATCGCACAGATACGCAGTATTTT.

V and J are TRBV7-9 and TRBJ1-4; D is ambiguous. Trimming removed 0 bases from V and 6 bases from J, with 8 bases in between. Germline values: CDR1 SEHNR, CDR2 FQNEAQ (reference sequence). The CDR3 consists of 14 residues. This CDR3 is CASSLASDHEKLFF. The DNA of the CDR3 is TGTGCCAGCAGCTTAGCTTCAGACCATGAAAAACTGTTTTTT.

V gene TRBV10-3 combines with J gene TRBJ2-5, with TRBD2 identical over 13 bases. The junction had 3 bases not matched to a gene; V was cut back by 7 bases and J by 1 base. CDR3 length: 15 amino acids. Germline CDR1 and CDR2: ENHRY and SYGVKD. This chain's CDR3 is CAIKTSGGPQETQYF. The CDR3 DNA sequence: TGTGCCATCAAGACTAGCGGGGGGCCCCAAGAGACCCAGTACTTC.

The chain combines TRBV30 with TRBJ1-2, with no clear D. Germline loops: CDR1 GTSNPN, CDR2 SVGIG (reference sequence). V shed 2 bases and J shed 0 bases, with 10 bases lying between them. The CDR3 is made up of 14 amino acids. CDR3 coding DNA: TGTGCCTGGAGTTTGGGGATAGCTAACTATGGCTACACCTTC. Its protein product is CAWSLGIANYGYTF.

This chain uses TRBV20-1 with TRBJ1-2; tentative D call: TRBD1 (5 bases). CDR1 and CDR2 (germline): DFQATT, SNEGSKA (reference sequence). This CDR3 has 14 residues. V shed 4 bases and J shed 4 bases, with 16 bases lying between them. The CDR3 DNA follows: TGCAGTGCTACACGGAGAGGGGTTAGCTATGGCTACACCTTC. It encodes CSATRRGVSYGYTF.

This chain connects TRBV30 to TRBJ1-2; D is unclear. V was clipped by 2 bases and J by 6 bases, with 22 bases between them. Germline V lookup: CDR1 GTSNPN, CDR2 SVGIG (reference sequence). The CDR3 runs 16 residues. CDR3 DNA sequence: TGTGCCTGGAGTTTGTACAGCGGGATTGGTAAGGATGGCTACACCTTC. Amino acid sequence: CAWSLYSGIGKDGYTF.